The present T cell receptor beta chain was sequenced within a study of blood T cell repertoires in COVID-19. As for the study in general: Italy, Spain and the United States were the sources of the convalescent and acute COVID-19 samples. PBMCs, B-cell-depleted T cells, or T cells provided the cDNA or gDNA that made up the material.

In the original workflow: Nucleated cell counts were estimated from reference gene primer amplification. Assay: immunoSEQ multiplex PCR; the TCRdb copy retains only in-frame clones and omits some. V and J calls and clone size are those listed in that table; D and trimming were worked out from the DNA. This table holds 200,000 to 250,000 clones, around four fifths found once. There are 14 residues in the CDR3. From germline, CDR1 is MGHDK and CDR2 SYGVNS. Trimming removed 8 bases at V and 10 bases at J, with 23 bases between. The clonotype originates from a woman aged 80 or over with active or convalescent COVID-19. This rearrangement joins TRBV25-1 to TRBJ1-1; no reliable D call. Sequencing used peripheral blood. CDR3 nucleotide sequence: TGTGCCAGCGGGAGGACGGATGGACCCCGGGTAGCTTTCTTT. This translates into CASGRTDGPRVAFF. The whole variable domain, filled in from reference TRBV25-1 and TRBJ1-1, reads EADIYQTPRYLVIGTGKKITLECSQTMGHDKMYWYQQDPGMELHLIHYSYGVNSTEKGDLSSESTVSRIRTEHFPLTLESARPSHTSQYLCASGRTDGPRVAFFGQGTRLTVV.